A selection of T cell receptor beta chains follows, all from one sample in a study of control samples from healthy donors and cancer patients. Repertoires were generated with immunoSEQ multiplex PCR, while TCRdb's copy carries only in-frame clones and drops some. The sample lists some 150,000 clones, roughly 91% occurring once. Sequencing was done on a sample of blood. These receptors all stem from a woman between 25 and 40 years old in good health. Both conserved end residues are part of each CDR3. The order of the fields is J gene, D gene, V gene, clone size, CDR3 DNA, CDR3 protein. D genes are given only for firm matches. Size is stated for part of the rows, as once, few or many counts, or as a class when the clone is expanded.

>TRBJ1-2|NA|TRBV30|once
TGTGCCTGGAGTTTGCCCCGACAGGCAGACTATGGCTACACCTTC
CAWSLPRQADYGYTF
>TRBJ1-4|NA|TRBV6-5|NA
TGTGCCAGCAGGACAGGTGAAAAACTGTTTTTT
CASRTGEKLFF
>TRBJ2-2|TRBD1|TRBV19|NA
TGTGCCAGTAGTGACAGGGGGGGGGAGCTGTTTTTT
CASSDRGGELFF
>TRBJ2-2|TRBD2|TRBV7-8|NA
TGTGCCAGCAGCTTTAGACTAGCGGGACGGACCGGGGAGCTGTTTTTT
CASSFRLAGRTGELFF
>TRBJ2-5|TRBD2|TRBV7-2|NA
TGTGCCAGCAGGCTAGCGGGAGGAGAGACCCAGTACTTC
CASRLAGGETQYF
>TRBJ1-1|TRBD1|TRBV2|NA
TGTGCCAGCTCCGGACAGGGGGCGAACACTGAAGCTTTCTTT
CASSGQGANTEAFF
>TRBJ1-5|NA|TRBV19|NA
TGTGCCAGTAGTATAGGGATTTATAGCAATCAGCCCCAGCATTTT
CASSIGIYSNQPQHF
>TRBJ2-3|NA|TRBV21-1|NA
TGTGCCAGCAGCAAAGGACAGACCACAGATACGCAGTATTTT
CASSKGQTTDTQYF
>TRBJ1-2|NA|TRBV28|NA
TGTGCCAGCAGTTTTGCGGGGGCCAGATACTATGGCTACACCTTC
CASSFAGARYYGYTF
>TRBJ2-1|TRBD2|TRBV28|NA
TGTGCCAGCAGTATCCGACTAGCGGGAGGGGTCAATGAGCAGTTCTTC
CASSIRLAGGVNEQFF
>TRBJ1-3|TRBD1|TRBV6-5|once
TGTGCCAGCAGTTACGACAGGGGCTCTGGAAACACCATATATTTT
CASSYDRGSGNTIYF
>TRBJ1-6|NA|TRBV15|NA
TGTGCCACCAGCAGAGGGAATAATTCACCCCTCCACTTT
CATSRGNNSPLHF
>TRBJ1-5|NA|TRBV7-6|NA
TGTGCCAGCAGCAAGGAAGTTAGCAATCAGCCCCAGCATTTT
CASSKEVSNQPQHF
>TRBJ2-7|TRBD1|TRBV27|NA
TGTGCCAGCAGTTTATCGGGACAGGGCCCCTACGAGCAGTACTTC
CASSLSGQGPYEQYF
>TRBJ1-2|TRBD1|TRBV9|NA
TGTGCCAGCAGCGGGACAGGGGCCTATGGCTACACCTTC
CASSGTGAYGYTF
>TRBJ2-7|TRBD1|TRBV28|NA
TGTGCCAGCAGAAGACAGGGGGCTTTCGAGCAGTACTTC
CASRRQGAFEQYF
>TRBJ2-5|NA|TRBV24-1|NA
TGTGCCACCAGTGATATGAGGGGCTGGAGAGAGACCCAGTACTTC
CATSDMRGWRETQYF
>TRBJ2-3|NA|TRBV5-1|NA
TGCGCCAGCAGCTTGGGAGGCAGGGGTGGGACAGATACGCAGTATTTT
CASSLGGRGGTDTQYF
>TRBJ1-1|NA|TRBV5-1|NA
TGCGCCAGCAGCTTGGGCCAGGAAGCTTTCTTT
CASSLGQEAFF
>TRBJ2-3|TRBD1|TRBV19|NA
TGTGCCAGTAGAATCAGGGGGCGAGATACGCAGTATTTT
CASRIRGRDTQYF
>TRBJ2-1|NA|TRBV7-2|NA
TGTGCCAGCAGCTTAACGACCAATGAGCAGTTCTTC
CASSLTTNEQFF
>TRBJ2-3|TRBD1|TRBV5-1|NA
TGCGCCAGCAGATTGACAGGGGGGACAGATACGCAGTATTTT
CASRLTGGTDTQYF
>TRBJ1-2|TRBD1|TRBV19|NA
TGTGCCAGTAGTATACGGCGGGACAGGGGGGACGGCTACACCTTC
CASSIRRDRGDGYTF
>TRBJ2-1|TRBD2|TRBV30|once
TGTGCCTGGAGTCCCCTAGCGGGAGCCTACAATGAGCAGTTCTTC
CAWSPLAGAYNEQFF
>TRBJ2-5|NA|TRBV4-1|NA
TGCGCCAGCAGCCAAGATCAGGTGGCAGGCCAAGAGACCCAGTACTTC
CASSQDQVAGQETQYF
>TRBJ1-6|NA|TRBV10-3|NA
TGTGCCATCAGTGTAGACAGCTCCTATTCACCCCTCCACTTT
CAISVDSSYSPLHF
>TRBJ1-4|NA|TRBV6-1|NA
TGTGCCAGCAGTGAACGACAAGGGGGGAGTGAAAAACTGTTTTTT
CASSERQGGSEKLFF
>TRBJ1-2|TRBD1|TRBV29-1|NA
TGCAGCGATGGACAGGGGAATGGCTACACCTTC
CSDGQGNGYTF
>TRBJ1-5|NA|TRBV6-6|NA
TGTGCCAGCAGTTACAGAGAGGACAATCAGCCCCAGCATTTT
CASSYREDNQPQHF
>TRBJ1-2|TRBD1|TRBV6-5|NA
TGTGCCAGCAGTACAGGGGGCCGGGGCTACACCTTC
CASSTGGRGYTF
>TRBJ2-1|NA|TRBV12-1|NA
TGTGCCACCTCCTACAATGAGCAGTTCTTC
CATSYNEQFF
>TRBJ1-2|TRBD1|TRBV7-8|once
TGTGCCAGCAGCTTAGGGCAGGGGGCGCCCGGCTACACCTTC
CASSLGQGAPGYTF
>TRBJ2-5|NA|TRBV28|NA
TGTGCCAGCAGTCCCCGTAACGGGATCCAAGAGACCCAGTACTTC
CASSPRNGIQETQYF
>TRBJ2-5|TRBD1|TRBV7-6|once
TGTGCCAGCAGCTTATCAGGGGGCCAAGAGACCCAGTACTTC
CASSLSGGQETQYF
>TRBJ1-1|NA|TRBV6-5|NA
TGTGCCAGCAGTTACTCGCGCACAGAAGCTTTCTTT
CASSYSRTEAFF
>TRBJ2-3|NA|TRBV4-3|NA
TGCGCCAGCAGCCAAGTGGTATGGGGGAGAGACACAGATACGCAGTATTTT
CASSQVVWGRDTDTQYF
>TRBJ1-5|NA|TRBV7-3|NA
TGTGCCAGCAGCCCCGGGCGCAATCAGCCCCAGCATTTT
CASSPGRNQPQHF
>TRBJ1-3|TRBD1|TRBV6-5|NA
TGTGCCAGCAGGCCACAGGGGGCTGGAAACACCATATATTTT
CASRPQGAGNTIYF
>TRBJ1-4|NA|TRBV19|NA
TGTGCCAGTAGTTCACAGGGTCGGAGAGAAAAACTGTTTTTT
CASSSQGRREKLFF
>TRBJ2-7|NA|TRBV10-3|NA
TGTGCCATCAGTGATAGGCAGGGTGTCCACGAGCAGTACTTC
CAISDRQGVHEQYF
>TRBJ1-6|NA|TRBV25-1|NA
TGTGCCAGCAGTGAATATTGGGGGGTGAATAATTCACCCCTCCACTTT
CASSEYWGVNNSPLHF
>TRBJ2-7|TRBD1|TRBV28|once
TGTGCCAGCACCCCGGGACAGGGACCCTACGAGCAGTACTTC
CASTPGQGPYEQYF
>TRBJ1-1|NA|TRBV18|NA
TGTGCCAGCTCACCCCGCAGGCCCACTGAAGCTTTCTTT
CASSPRRPTEAFF
>TRBJ1-5|NA|TRBV7-9|NA
TGTGCCAGCAGCGGGGACAGCAATCAGCCCCAGCATTTT
CASSGDSNQPQHF
>TRBJ1-1|NA|TRBV11-2|NA
TGTGCCAGCAGCTTGACAGGAAGGAACACTGAAGCTTTCTTT
CASSLTGRNTEAFF
>TRBJ2-5|NA|TRBV7-6|NA
TGTGCCAGCAGCTTAGCTGGGGCCAAGACCCAGTACTTC
CASSLAGAKTQYF
>TRBJ2-6|NA|TRBV19|few
TGTGCCAGTAGTATACAGGGTGGGAGTGGGGCCAACGTCCTGACTTTC
CASSIQGGSGANVLTF
>TRBJ1-1|TRBD1|TRBV18|NA
TGTGCCAGCTCAACCGGGACAGGTGGCACTGAAGCTTTCTTT
CASSTGTGGTEAFF
>TRBJ1-1|NA|TRBV15|NA
TGTGCCACCAGCAGAGATTGGGGGGCGGGAACTGAAGCTTTCTTT
CATSRDWGAGTEAFF
>TRBJ2-7|TRBD1|TRBV27|NA
TGTGCCAGCAGGCCCGGGACAGGGTGGTACGAGCAGTACTTC
CASRPGTGWYEQYF
>TRBJ2-7|NA|TRBV6-5|NA
TGTGCCAGCGCCTACTCCGAAGAGCAGTACTTC
CASAYSEEQYF
>TRBJ1-4|TRBD1|TRBV6-1|few
TGTGCCAGCAGTGAAGCCGTCAGGGGGGCTGAAAAACTGTTTTTT
CASSEAVRGAEKLFF
>TRBJ1-5|NA|TRBV3-1/TRBV3-2|NA
TGTGCCAGCAGCCAGGGGGCTCAGCCCCAGCATTTT
CASSQGAQPQHF
>TRBJ1-2|NA|TRBV7-9|NA
TGTGCCAGCAGCTTAGCGCGCACAGGGTCCAACTATGGCTACACCTTC
CASSLARTGSNYGYTF
>TRBJ1-2|NA|TRBV12-3/TRBV12-4|NA
TGTGCCAGCAGTTTAGGGGTCGGTGGCTACACCTTC
CASSLGVGGYTF
>TRBJ1-4|NA|TRBV7-9|NA
TGTGCCAGCAGCTTAGGAGGAGATAATGAAAAACTGTTTTTT
CASSLGGDNEKLFF
>TRBJ2-7|TRBD1|TRBV3-1/TRBV3-2|NA
TGTGCCAGCAGCCCCTTCCTACAGGGGGACGAGCAGTACTTC
CASSPFLQGDEQYF
>TRBJ1-6|NA|TRBV4-1|few
TGCGCCAGCAGCCAAGAAGGGGGGGGCCGGTCACCCCTCCACTTT
CASSQEGGGRSPLHF
>TRBJ2-6|NA|TRBV28|NA
TGTGCCAGCAGTGAACAGGGCTCTGGGGCCAACGTCCTGACTTTC
CASSEQGSGANVLTF